The 19 T cell receptor beta chains presented below share a single source sample, sequenced in a study of cytomegalovirus exposure and HLA in healthy donors. PCR amplification relied on 60 Vbeta primers (plus 13 Jbeta primers). Sequenced by immunoSEQ multiplex PCR; TCRdb stores in-frame clones only, minus some. The sample carries approximately 130,000 clones, roughly four fifths recorded once. Sequencing was carried out using PBMCs. These receptors were obtained from a woman in her forties or fifties in good health and CMV-seronegative.

This rearrangement joins TRBV28 to TRBJ1-1; 8 bases match TRBD1. The V gene end was trimmed by 5 bases and the J gene end by 6 bases; junction bases not matched to a gene: 8. Germline loops: CDR1 MDHEN, CDR2 SYDVKM. This CDR3 has 14 amino acids. CDR3 coding DNA: TGTGCCAGCAGTATAACAGGGGGAGACGCTGAAGCTTTCTTT. Its translation is CASSITGGDAEAFF.

The gene calls are TRBV7-2 and TRBJ2-5, with 12 bases that match TRBD2. The CDR3 sequence is 17 residues long. Per the germline V gene, CDR1 is SGHTA and CDR2 is FQGNSA. Trimming took 3 bases from V and 1 from J; bases not matched to a gene: 6. The CDR3 bases are TGTGCCAGCAGCTTCGGACTAGCGGGACCCTTCCAAGAGACCCAGTACTTC. Its translation is CASSFGLAGPFQETQYF.

The J gene is TRBJ2-5, the V gene TRBV9; 7 bases fit TRBD1. The ends lost 4 bases at V and 3 bases at J; junction bases unmatched: 6. CDR3 length: 14 amino acids. The germline V gene has CDR1 SGDLS and CDR2 YYNGEE. For the CDR3, the DNA is TGTGCCAGCAGCCTAGGGGGCTTTGAAGAGACCCAGTACTTC. Translating it yields CASSLGGFEETQYF.

The genes are TRBV19 and TRBJ2-2, with no clear D. The CDR3 has 14 residues. CDR1 is LNHDA and CDR2 is SQIVND in the germline V gene (reference sequence). V dropped 5 bases and J dropped 0 bases, with 7 bases sitting between them. This chain's CDR3 is CASSVQTNTGELFF. The CDR3 coding sequence is TGTGCCAGTAGTGTACAGACGAACACCGGGGAGCTGTTTTTT.

This clone has more than one count but fewer than ten. V is TRBV7-3 and J is TRBJ2-2; 7 bases fit TRBD1. The V and J ends lost 2 bases and 6 bases, in that order; junction bases with no gene match: 6. Germline CDR1 reads SGHTA; CDR2 reads FQGTGA. The CDR3 consists of 15 residues. The CDR3 nucleotides read TGTGCCAGCAGCTTACAGGGGGATTGGGCCGGGGAGCTGTTTTTT. Encoded protein: CASSLQGDWAGELFF.

The rearrangement joins TRBV19 to TRBJ1-4; TRBD1 matches at 9 bases. V dropped 6 bases and J dropped 2; count of bases not matched to a gene: 7. In germline, CDR1 is LNHDA, CDR2 SQIVND (reference sequence). There are 16 residues in the CDR3. CDR3 loop: CASSVGQGVTNEKLFF. In DNA form, the CDR3 reads TGTGCCAGTAGCGTGGGACAGGGAGTGACTAATGAAAAACTGTTTTTT.

This chain links TRBV2 with TRBJ2-3; the match to TRBD2 covers 9 bases. The V gene's germline CDR1 is SNHLY and CDR2 FYNNEI. The CDR3 contains 18 residues. Unmatched junction bases numbered 9, after V lost 2 bases and J lost 0 bases. CDR3 nucleotide sequence: TGTGCCAGCAGTGAAAAGCAGCTAGCGGGAACTAGCACAGATACGCAGTATTTT. Encoded protein: CASSEKQLAGTSTDTQYF.

The rearrangement links TRBV7-3 to TRBJ2-1, with 7 bases that match TRBD1. Germline CDR1 reads SGHTA; CDR2 reads FQGTGA. V lost 3 bases and J lost 1; bases outside the gene matches: 9. This CDR3 has 17 amino acids. CDR3 loop: CASSLPPGQPSYNEQFF. CDR3 nucleotides: TGTGCCAGCAGCTTGCCCCCGGGACAGCCTTCCTACAATGAGCAGTTCTTC.

V and J are TRBV5-6 and TRBJ2-1; TRBD1 is a possible D gene (7 bases). Trimming left V 4 bases short and J 4 bases short, with 12 bases between. The CDR3 contains 14 residues. Germline V lookup: CDR1 SGHDT, CDR2 YYEEEE. The CDR3 DNA reads as TGTGCCAGCAGCGGCGGGACAGCATACAATGAGCAGTTCTTC. Its protein product is CASSGGTAYNEQFF. Full variable domain (remainder filled in from reference TRBV5-6 and TRBJ2-1): DAGVTQSPTHLIKTRGQQVTLRCSPKSGHDTVSWYQQALGQGPQFIFQYYEEEERQRGNFPDRFSGHQFPNYSSELNVNALLLGDSALYLCASSGGTAYNEQFFGPGTRLTVL.

The gene calls are TRBV19 and TRBJ2-5, with 9 bases matching TRBD1. Trimming took 5 bases from V and 4 from J; bases not matched to a gene: 8. The CDR3 extends over 15 amino acids. CDR1 is LNHDA and CDR2 is SQIVND in the germline V gene (reference sequence). This chain's CDR3 is CASSSTGGGLETQYF. CDR3 coding DNA: TGTGCCAGTAGTTCGACAGGGGGAGGACTAGAGACCCAGTACTTC.

The rearrangement uses TRBV9 and TRBJ2-7; TRBD1 agrees at 8 bases. V dropped 3 bases and J dropped 0; count of bases not matched to a gene: 14. Germline CDR1 and CDR2: SGDLS and YYNGEE. This CDR3 has 18 amino acids. DNA of the CDR3: TGTGCCAGCAGCGCCGAGTGGGGGGACAGGATGAGCTCCTACGAGCAGTACGTC. This encodes CASSAEWGDRMSSYEQYV.

To note about this clone: The junction departs from the called germline gene at one end, perhaps through a read error. The chain recombines TRBV30 with TRBJ1-2; D is unclear. The V gene's germline CDR1 is GTSNPN and CDR2 SVGIG (reference sequence). This CDR3 contains 14 residues. In nucleotides, the CDR3 is TGTGCCTGGAACCTTCCCAGAACTAACTATGGCTACCCCTTC. Translation: CAWNLPRTNYGYPF.

This clone was seen a few times. The genes are TRBV2 and TRBJ1-5; tentative D call: TRBD1 (5 bases). CDR3 length: 15 amino acids. V lost 1 base, J lost 6 bases, and 13 bases lay in between. CDR1 and CDR2 (germline): SNHLY, FYNNEI. The DNA of the CDR3 is TGTGCCAGCAGTGAAGGGTTAGGGGCGGTTCAGCCCCAGCATTTT. Its protein is CASSEGLGAVQPQHF.

V usage is TRBV18 and J usage is TRBJ1-1; weak D call: TRBD1 (6 bases). This CDR3 contains 15 residues. Germline assignment: CDR1 KGHSH and CDR2 LQKENI. The ends were cut back, 2 bases at V and 1 base at J, with 11 bases in the middle. The CDR3 loop reads CASSPGQGPNTEAFF. CDR3 nucleotide sequence: TGTGCCAGCTCACCAGGGCAGGGGCCGAACACTGAAGCTTTCTTT.

The gene calls are TRBV5-6 and TRBJ2-5; 9 bases fit TRBD1. Germline values: CDR1 SGHDT, CDR2 YYEEEE. The CDR3 totals 15 residues. Losses at the gene ends were 4 bases for V and 5 bases for J; bases not matched to a gene: 9. CDR3 coding DNA: TGTGCCAGCAGCCGCCCGGGACAGGGTTTTGAGACCCAGTACTTC. Translation: CASSRPGQGFETQYF. Full variable domain (missing parts from reference TRBV5-6 and TRBJ2-5): DAGVTQSPTHLIKTRGQQVTLRCSPKSGHDTVSWYQQALGQGPQFIFQYYEEEERQRGNFPDRFSGHQFPNYSSELNVNALLLGDSALYLCASSRPGQGFETQYFGPGTRLLVL.

A few counts support this clone. The chain uses TRBV19 and TRBJ2-1; D might be TRBD2 (7 bases). V gave up 4 bases and J gave up 0 bases, with 10 bases separating them. Germline-derived CDR1 and CDR2 are LNHDA and SQIVND (reference sequence). There are 15 residues in the CDR3. The CDR3 region is CASSTGGRSYNEQFF. In DNA form, the CDR3 reads TGTGCCAGTAGTACGGGGGGCCGCTCCTACAATGAGCAGTTCTTC. The full variable domain, its missing parts supplied by reference TRBV19 and TRBJ2-1, is DGGITQSPKYLFRKEGQNVTLSCEQNLNHDAMYWYRQDPGQGLRLIYYSQIVNDFQKGDIAEGYSVSREKKESFPLTVTSAQKNPTAFYLCASSTGGRSYNEQFFGPGTRLTVL.

The CDR3 sequence is CASRVGTGQNTEAFF. The CDR3 nucleotides are TGTGCCAGCAGGGTCGGGACAGGGCAGAACACTGAAGCTTTCTTT. The chain combines TRBV7-9 with TRBJ1-1; 9 bases are a match to TRBD1. This CDR3 has 15 amino acids. Germline loops: CDR1 SEHNR, CDR2 FQNEAQ (reference sequence). V shed 6 bases, J shed 1 base, and the junction held 6 bases outside the gene matches.

The genes are TRBV7-8 and TRBJ2-2, with 8 bases that match TRBD1. Germline loops: CDR1 SGHVS, CDR2 FQNEAQ. Losses at the gene ends were 8 bases for V and 0 bases for J; bases not matched to a gene: 17. This CDR3 is 19 amino acids long. The CDR3 loop is CASEVGDRRLGPNTGELFF. For the CDR3, the DNA is TGTGCCAGCGAGGTTGGGGACAGGCGTCTTGGCCCGAACACCGGGGAGCTGTTTTTT.

The rearrangement joins TRBV6-6 to TRBJ1-3; no definite D call. The CDR3 covers 16 residues. V dropped 7 bases and J dropped 0 bases, with 16 bases sitting between them. In germline, CDR1 is MNHNY, CDR2 SVGAGI (reference sequence). The CDR3 bases are TGTGCCAGCATTTGGCCCGGAGGGCCCTCTGGAAACACCATATATTTT. Protein product: CASIWPGGPSGNTIYF.